These 20 T cell receptor beta chains originate from one sample sequenced in a study of cytomegalovirus exposure and HLA in healthy donors. This PCR relied on a set of 60 Vbeta primers and 13 Jbeta primers. Data came from immunoSEQ multiplex PCR; TCRdb stores just in-frame clones and leaves some out. The sample includes 150,000 to 200,000 clones, 70% to 90% seen only once; the top ten take less than 2.5%. The sample comprised PBMCs. These receptor sequences come from a male donor in good health and CMV-seronegative.

This rearrangement joins TRBV6-5 to TRBJ2-7, with 15 bases lining up with TRBD2. The CDR3 spans 15 residues. Germline values: CDR1 MNHEY, CDR2 SVGAGI. V dropped 2 bases and J dropped 9; count of bases not matched to a gene: 5. The CDR3 DNA reads as TGTGCCAGCAGTTACGAGCGGGGACTAGCGGGAGGGCAGTACTTC. This translates into CASSYERGLAGGQYF.

A few counts support this clone. The rearrangement uses TRBV6-5 and TRBJ2-7, with D tentatively TRBD2 (5 bases). Germline loops: CDR1 MNHEY, CDR2 SVGAGI. The length of the CDR3 is 15 residues. Trimming cost V 5 bases and J 0 bases, with 14 bases left between them. CDR3 residues: CASSKTLSGSYEQYF. The CDR3 bases are TGTGCCAGCAGTAAGACATTAAGCGGCTCCTACGAGCAGTACTTC.

The V gene is TRBV28, the J gene TRBJ1-1; D not certain. Between the trimmed V and J ends, which lost 5 bases and 10 bases, there was a span of 11 bases. The germline V gene has CDR1 MDHEN and CDR2 SYDVKM. The CDR3 is made up of 11 amino acids. This CDR3 is CASSTNAVAFF. In nucleotides, the CDR3 is TGTGCCAGCAGTACCAATGCGGTAGCTTTCTTT. Full variable domain (remainder filled in from reference TRBV28 and TRBJ1-1): DVKVTQSSRYLVKRTGEKVFLECVQDMDHENMFWYRQDPGLGLRLIYFSYDVKMKEKGDIPEGYSVSREKKERFSLILESASTNQTSMYLCASSTNAVAFFGQGTRLTVV.

This chain uses TRBV5-1 with TRBJ2-5; D is perhaps TRBD1 (6 bases). The CDR3 totals 14 residues. Germline CDR1 and CDR2: SGHRS and YFSETQ. Deletions cut 5 bases from V and 3 bases from J, with 14 bases between. CDR3 sequence reads: CASRTVAGEETQYF. CDR3 coding DNA: TGCGCCAGCAGGACGGTGGCAGGGGAAGAGACCCAGTACTTC. Complete variable domain (other parts from reference TRBV5-1 and TRBJ2-5): KAGVTQTPRYLIKTRGQQVTLSCSPISGHRSVSWYQQTPGQGLQFLFEYFSETQRNKGNFPGRFSGRQFSNSRSEMNVSTLELGDSALYLCASRTVAGEETQYFGPGTRLLVL.

The chain has TRBV9 and TRBJ2-5; 10 positions match TRBD2. The assigned J gene may be wrong: the sequence end matches TRBJ2-7 better. In germline, CDR1 is SGDLS, CDR2 YYNGEE. The CDR3 covers 14 residues. Written as DNA, the CDR3 is TGTGCCAGCAGCGTAGATCCTAGCGGGAGCGAGCAGTACTTC. Encoded protein: CASSVDPSGSEQYF.

The sample holds one count of this clone. This chain joins TRBV27 and TRBJ2-5; D is perhaps TRBD2 (5 bases). Germline values: CDR1 MNHEY, CDR2 SMNVEV (reference sequence). This CDR3 contains 16 residues. V shed 5 bases and J shed 7 bases, with 23 bases lying between them. CDR3 DNA: TGTGCCAGCAGTCCGAAAGGAGGCGCCTTAGGTGGGACCCAGTACTTC. Amino acid sequence: CASSPKGGALGGTQYF.

This chain joins TRBV13 and TRBJ2-2; D unresolved. In germline, CDR1 is PRHDT, CDR2 FYEKMQ (reference sequence). Trimming left V 0 bases short and J 2 bases short, with 10 bases between. The CDR3 runs 16 residues. In DNA form, the CDR3 reads TGTGCCAGCAGCTTAGGTTCGCGGCTAAACACCGGGGAGCTGTTTTTT. Translated, it gives CASSLGSRLNTGELFF.

The table lists this clone with a few counts. The rearrangement uses TRBV19 and TRBJ2-4, with a tentative D call TRBD2 (5 bases). The CDR3 spans 13 residues. Trimming pared 3 bases from V and 3 bases from J, leaving 6 bases between. Germline V gene sequence: CDR1 LNHDA, CDR2 SQIVND (reference sequence). CDR3 nucleotide sequence: TGTGCCAGTAGTATTGGAGGCAAAAACATTCAGTACTTC. Amino acids: CASSIGGKNIQYF. The whole variable domain, remainder taken from reference TRBV19 and TRBJ2-4, is DGGITQSPKYLFRKEGQNVTLSCEQNLNHDAMYWYRQDPGQGLRLIYYSQIVNDFQKGDIAEGYSVSREKKESFPLTVTSAQKNPTAFYLCASSIGGKNIQYFGAGTRLSVL.

In this sample, this clone turned up once. This chain uses TRBV27 with TRBJ1-2; 11 nucleotides line up with TRBD1. This CDR3 contains 13 residues. The germline CDR1 and CDR2 sequences are MNHEY and SMNVEV (reference sequence). V shed 4 bases, J shed 7 bases, and the junction held 2 bases outside the gene matches. This CDR3 reads CASSSGQGAGYTF. CDR3 sequence (DNA): TGTGCCAGCAGTTCAGGACAGGGGGCTGGCTACACCTTC.

This chain links TRBV28 with TRBJ1-6; D unresolved. V dropped 3 bases and J dropped 8 bases, with 20 bases sitting between them. Germline CDR1 is MDHEN and CDR2 is SYDVKM. The CDR3 runs to 17 residues. The CDR3 region is CASSFTGPHPKDSPLHF. CDR3 DNA: TGTGCCAGCAGTTTTACTGGGCCTCACCCGAAGGATTCACCCCTCCACTTT. Filled out from reference TRBV28 and TRBJ1-6, the complete variable domain reads DVKVTQSSRYLVKRTGEKVFLECVQDMDHENMFWYRQDPGLGLRLIYFSYDVKMKEKGDIPEGYSVSREKKERFSLILESASTNQTSMYLCASSFTGPHPKDSPLHFGNGTRLTVT.

The chain is built from TRBV7-2 and TRBJ1-1; D is unresolved. The V gene lost 0 bases and the J gene lost 5 bases, with 13 bases spanning the gap. CDR1 SGHTA and CDR2 FQGNSA come from the germline V gene. There are 15 residues in the CDR3. The CDR3 protein is CASSLAPGLGTEAFF. The CDR3 DNA reads as TGTGCCAGCAGCTTAGCGCCGGGGTTGGGGACTGAAGCTTTCTTT.

The V gene is TRBV6-5, the J gene TRBJ2-5; 11 nucleotides match TRBD1. V lost 5 bases to trimming and J lost 4 bases; unmatched junction nucleotides: 6. There are 15 residues in the CDR3. The germline gives CDR1 MNHEY, CDR2 SVGAGI. The CDR3 sequence: CASSQDRGQRETQYF. CDR3 coding DNA: TGTGCCAGCAGTCAGGACAGGGGGCAGCGAGAGACCCAGTACTTC.

The CDR3 reads CASSQEDRAGTGELFF. The CDR3 bases are TGTGCCAGCAGCCAAGAGGACAGGGCGGGAACCGGGGAGCTGTTTTTT. The chain joins TRBV4-2 to TRBJ2-2; 8 bases map to TRBD1. V dropped 0 bases and J dropped 5; count of bases not matched to a gene: 5. In germline, CDR1 is LGHNA, CDR2 YNFKEQ. CDR3 length equals 16 residues.

The V gene is TRBV5-1, the J gene TRBJ2-4, with 9 bases identical to TRBD1. The CDR3 has 15 amino acids. J lost 2 bases, V lost 6 bases, and 6 bases had no gene match. Germline V gives CDR1 SGHRS, CDR2 YFSETQ. The CDR3 here is CASTTGTGSKNIQYF. DNA of the CDR3: TGCGCCAGCACCACCGGGACAGGGTCCAAAAACATTCAGTACTTC.

The CDR3 sequence is CASHRVGGELFF. CDR3 sequence (DNA): TGTGCCAGTCACAGGGTCGGCGGGGAGCTGTTTTTT. This chain joins TRBV2 and TRBJ2-2; maybe TRBD1 (6 bases). Per germline, CDR1 SNHLY and CDR2 FYNNEI. The CDR3 sequence is 12 residues long. Deletions cut 9 bases from V and 7 bases from J, with 12 bases between.

This chain connects TRBV6-6 to TRBJ2-2; 11 bases are a match to TRBD2. This CDR3 is built from 16 residues. The trim removed 2 bases at V and 7 bases at J, leaving 6 bases unmatched. Germline V CDR1 and CDR2: MNHNY, SVGAGI (reference sequence). The CDR3 DNA reads as TGTGCCAGCAGTTACGGGCTAGCGGGGGGTGGCGGGGAGCTGTTTTTT. Translated, it gives CASSYGLAGGGGELFF.

About this clone: Given a much more abundant clone one base away, this may be a read error. This specimen includes other DNA sequences encoding the same CDR3. V and J are TRBV6-1 and TRBJ2-1; D possibly corresponds to TRBD2 (6 bases). Trimming removed 0 bases at V and 4 bases at J, with 7 bases between. This CDR3 comprises 14 residues. Germline assignment: CDR1 MNHNS and CDR2 SASEGT. For the CDR3, the DNA is TGTGCCAGCAGTGAAGCGGGAGGTTACAATGAGCAGTTCTTC. Amino acids: CASSEAGGYNEQFF.

The chain recombines TRBV7-2 with TRBJ2-2; D ambiguous. Trimming shortened V by 2 bases and J by 4 bases, and 14 bases separated the two germline ends. The CDR3 consists of 16 residues. Germline CDR1 is SGHTA and CDR2 is FQGNSA. The CDR3 region is CASSLLGHAVTGELFF. CDR3 nucleotide sequence: TGTGCCAGCAGCTTACTGGGCCACGCCGTCACCGGGGAGCTGTTTTTT.

V gene TRBV19 combines with J gene TRBJ1-5, with D possibly being TRBD1 (5 bases). The CDR3 spans 16 residues. V was trimmed by 0 bases and J by 7 bases, leaving 16 bases between them. CDR1 LNHDA and CDR2 SQIVND come from the germline V gene (reference sequence). The CDR3 loop is CASSIEGAGLGQPQHF. In DNA form, the CDR3 reads TGTGCCAGTAGTATAGAAGGTGCAGGGTTAGGCCAGCCCCAGCATTTT.

The J gene is TRBJ2-3, the V gene TRBV6-5; 11 bases match TRBD2. The CDR3 is made up of 14 amino acids. Germline loops: CDR1 MNHEY, CDR2 SVGAGI. The V segment lost 5 bases and the J segment 5 bases; nucleotides outside the gene matches: 3. The chain's CDR3 is CASSLGLAGDTQYF. Here the CDR3 DNA reads TGTGCCAGCAGTCTTGGACTAGCGGGAGATACGCAGTATTTT.